Below, 2 T cell receptor beta chains from the same sample are listed, as sequenced in a study of blood T cell repertoires in COVID-19. Measured with immunoSEQ multiplex PCR; TCRdb has only the in-frame clones, and not every one. The sample contains 70,000 or so clones, roughly 91% of which appear only once. Sequences were obtained from peripheral blood. These receptor sequences come from a man aged 55 to 70 with acute or convalescent COVID-19.

The sample holds one count of this clone. This rearrangement joins TRBV7-2 to TRBJ1-1; a possible D gene is TRBD1 (6 bases). Germline V gives CDR1 SGHTA, CDR2 FQGNSA. V was pared by 4 bases and J by 4 bases, with 16 bases between. The CDR3 spans 15 residues. CDR3 loop: CASSSSGGWGTEAFF. CDR3 bases: TGTGCCAGCAGCTCGTCGGGGGGCTGGGGCACTGAAGCTTTCTTT.

The rearrangement uses TRBV5-1 and TRBJ1-1; possibly TRBD1 for D (5 bases). The CDR3 is made up of 14 amino acids. The germline V and J ends were trimmed by 7 bases and 1 base, with 14 bases remaining between them. From germline, CDR1 is SGHRS and CDR2 YFSETQ. The CDR3 here is CASYPGPGNTEAFF. The CDR3 DNA reads TGCGCCAGCTACCCAGGGCCGGGGAACACTGAAGCTTTCTTT.